The sequence of this T cell receptor beta chain was determined in a study of T cell responses to AZD1222 COVID-19 vaccine. Findings and caveats of the study: Donors, mostly white British, included more females; clonal diversity was possibly underestimated. Nearly half of the spike-specific TCRs reportedly recognize variant regions that carry no mutations.

The repertoire was sequenced with immunoSEQ multiplex PCR; TCRdb's copy has only in-frame clones and lacks some. The sample consists of 150,000 or so clones, around 86% of them appearing once. Germline V gene sequence: CDR1 LGHDT, CDR2 YNNKEL (reference sequence). The CDR3 runs 17 residues. The ends lost 4 bases at V and 3 bases at J; junction bases unmatched: 6. Whether given at about 4 or about 12 weeks, second doses were pooled. As to this clone: Its matching antigen is unknown.

The gene calls are TRBV3-1 (or the pseudogene TRBV3-2) and TRBJ2-2; TRBD2 matches 12 bases. The source is an adult who received the AZD1222 COVID-19 vaccine. The sequences come from peripheral blood, collected 28 days after the second AZD1222 dose. This CDR3 is CASSPSGRAVDTGELFF. CDR3 coding DNA: TGTGCCAGCAGCCCTAGCGGGAGGGCCGTCGACACCGGGGAGCTGTTTTTT.